The present T cell receptor (beta chain) was sequenced within a study of post-analysis software for immune sequencing data. Study-wide findings and caveats: Multiple sclerosis patients showed significantly lower normalized Chao1 diversity than controls did. In patients, about 5 TRBV segments were more frequent than in controls, with TRBV5-6, TRBV5-1 and TRBV20-1 among them.

Unique molecular identifiers had been added to the TCR beta cDNA libraries. TCRdb called the PCR reads again in MiXCR, with one record for every CDR3 protein. Altogether under 200,000 distinct CDR3 sequences are present, roughly 28% being singletons, with the ten largest covering approximately 3.6%. The CDR3 has 15 amino acids. The V end lost 5 bases, the J end lost 3 bases, and 17 bases lay between the germline ends. The germline V gene encodes CDR1 SGHTA and CDR2 FQGNSA. This clonotype came up a few times. The antigen is undetermined. The V gene is TRBV7-2, the J gene TRBJ2-7; D not certain. This receptor was identified in a girl aged 2-17 years with multiple sclerosis. Sequenced material: blood. The CDR3 sequence is CASSKDLHSHYEQYF. CDR3 DNA: TGTGCCAGCAGCAAAGATCTGCATAGCCACTACGAGCAGTACTTC.